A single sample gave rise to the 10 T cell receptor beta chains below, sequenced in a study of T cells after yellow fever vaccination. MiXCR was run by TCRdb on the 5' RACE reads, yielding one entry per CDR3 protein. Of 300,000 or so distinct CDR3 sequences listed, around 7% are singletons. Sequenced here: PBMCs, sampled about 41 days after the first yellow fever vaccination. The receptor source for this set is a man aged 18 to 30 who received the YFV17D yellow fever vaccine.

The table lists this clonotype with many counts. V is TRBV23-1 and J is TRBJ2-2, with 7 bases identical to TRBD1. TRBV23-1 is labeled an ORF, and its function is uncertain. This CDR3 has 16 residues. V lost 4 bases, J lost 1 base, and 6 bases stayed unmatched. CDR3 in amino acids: CASSLQGTENTGELFF. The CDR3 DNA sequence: TGCGCCAGCAGTCTGCAAGGGACAGAGAACACCGGGGAGCTGTTTTTT.

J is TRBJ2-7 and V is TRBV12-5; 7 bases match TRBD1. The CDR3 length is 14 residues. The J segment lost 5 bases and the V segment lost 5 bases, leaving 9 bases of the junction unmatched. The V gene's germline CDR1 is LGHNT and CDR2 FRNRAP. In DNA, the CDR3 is TGTGCTAGTGGTCAGTCCGACAGGGACCACGAGCAGTACTTC. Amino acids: CASGQSDRDHEQYF. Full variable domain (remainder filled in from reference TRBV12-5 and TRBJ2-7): DARVTQTPRHKVTEMGQEVTMRCQPILGHNTVFWYRQTMMQGLELLAYFRNRAPLDDSGMPKDRFSAEMPDATLATLKIQPSEPRDSAVYFCASGQSDRDHEQYFGPGTRLTVT.

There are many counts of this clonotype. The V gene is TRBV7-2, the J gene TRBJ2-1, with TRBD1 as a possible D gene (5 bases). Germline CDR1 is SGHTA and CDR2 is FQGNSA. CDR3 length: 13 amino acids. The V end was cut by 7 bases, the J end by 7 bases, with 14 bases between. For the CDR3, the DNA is TGTGCCAGCACCCCAACCCCAGGGAATGAGCAGTTCTTC. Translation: CASTPTPGNEQFF. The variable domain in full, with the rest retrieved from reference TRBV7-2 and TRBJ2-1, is GAGVSQSPSNKVTEKGKDVELRCDPISGHTALYWYRQSLGQGLEFLIYFQGNSAPDKSGLPSDRFSAERTGGSVSTLTIQRTQQEDSAVYLCASTPTPGNEQFFGPGTRLTVL.

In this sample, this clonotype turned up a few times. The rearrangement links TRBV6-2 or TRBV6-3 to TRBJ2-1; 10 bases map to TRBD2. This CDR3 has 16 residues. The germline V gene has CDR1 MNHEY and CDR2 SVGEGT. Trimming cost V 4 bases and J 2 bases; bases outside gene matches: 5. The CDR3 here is CASSSLAGETYNEQFF. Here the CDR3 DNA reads TGTGCCAGCAGTTCCCTAGCGGGGGAGACCTACAATGAGCAGTTCTTC.

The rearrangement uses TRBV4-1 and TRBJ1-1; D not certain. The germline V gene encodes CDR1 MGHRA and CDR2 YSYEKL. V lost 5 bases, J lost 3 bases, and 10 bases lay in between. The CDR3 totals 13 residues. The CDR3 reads CASSAQQDTEAFF. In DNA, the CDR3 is TGCGCCAGCAGCGCGCAGCAGGACACTGAAGCTTTCTTT.

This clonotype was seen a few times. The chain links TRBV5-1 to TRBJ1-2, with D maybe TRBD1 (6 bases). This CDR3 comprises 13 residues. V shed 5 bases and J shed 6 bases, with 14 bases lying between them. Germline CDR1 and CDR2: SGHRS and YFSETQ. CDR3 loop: CASRDQGKDGYTF. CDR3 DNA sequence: TGCGCCAGCAGAGACCAGGGGAAGGATGGCTACACCTTC.

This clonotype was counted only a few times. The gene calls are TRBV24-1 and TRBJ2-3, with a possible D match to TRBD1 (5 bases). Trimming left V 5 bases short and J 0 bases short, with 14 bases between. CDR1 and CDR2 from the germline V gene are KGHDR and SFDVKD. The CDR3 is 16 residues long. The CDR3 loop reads CATSVYDSPSTDTQYF. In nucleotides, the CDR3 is TGTGCCACCAGTGTCTACGACAGCCCTAGCACAGATACGCAGTATTTT.

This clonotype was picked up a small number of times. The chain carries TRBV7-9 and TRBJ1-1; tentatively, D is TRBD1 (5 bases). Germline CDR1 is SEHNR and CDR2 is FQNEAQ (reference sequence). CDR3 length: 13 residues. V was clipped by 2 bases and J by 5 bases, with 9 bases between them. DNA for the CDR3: TGTGCCAGCAGCTTATCAGGGATGACTGAAGCTTTCTTT. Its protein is CASSLSGMTEAFF.

The CDR3 loop reads CASSQLAGGLYEQFF. The CDR3 DNA reads as TGCGCCAGCAGCCAGCTAGCGGGGGGGCTCTATGAGCAGTTCTTC. The chain has TRBV4-1 and TRBJ2-1, with TRBD2 matching 12 bases. Trimming cost V 3 bases and J 8 bases; bases outside gene matches: 5. CDR1 and CDR2 from the germline V gene are MGHRA and YSYEKL. The CDR3 spans 15 residues.

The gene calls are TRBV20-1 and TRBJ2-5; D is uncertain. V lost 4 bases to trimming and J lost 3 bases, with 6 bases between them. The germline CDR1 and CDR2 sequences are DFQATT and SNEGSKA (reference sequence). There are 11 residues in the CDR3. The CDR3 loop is CSATWEETQYF. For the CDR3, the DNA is TGCAGTGCTACATGGGAAGAGACCCAGTACTTC.